Described below is a single T cell receptor (beta chain) sequence and its context. This clonotype was seen a handful of times. The clone's antigen remains unknown. No quality values exist for individual bases; no much larger clone is one base distant. The library came from RT-PCR. Sequencing was carried out with an Illumina HiSeq 2500. The public reads were reanalyzed by TCRdb: fastp trimming at Q25, MiXCR alignment, in-frame beta chains only. Rows with a matching CDR3 protein are joined into one entry that keeps the most common DNA and genes. The sample data list a few hundred thousand distinct CDR3 sequences, and less than 15% of these were observed just once. Clones ranked in the top ten supply around 10% of the sample. The sample belongs to a study of response to subunit inactivated influenza vaccine (dated 2018 in TCRdb). For context, the study as a whole: Deep quantitative T cell receptor repertoire profiling was used in the study to track responses to a trivalent subunit inactivated influenza vaccine. Findings and caveats that apply to the study as a whole: The authors suggested that each seasonal influenza vaccination may recruit only a limited number of new T cells.

From cysteine to phenylalanine, the CDR3 is 15 amino acids long. CDR3 DNA only is kept here, 45 bases in frame from base 1. The V and J ends are trimmed by 5 bases and 2 bases, leaving 13 bases between them. The germline V gene specifies MNHEY as CDR1 and SVGEGT as CDR2. The chain is assembled from TRBV6-2 or TRBV6-3 and TRBJ2-1; the best D guess is TRBD2, with 5 bases matching. The starting material was PBMCs from blood, obtained approximately 13 days after vaccination. This TCR was sampled from a man aged 50 or older who received an inactivated influenza vaccine. Donor details come from another sample of the same person, matched by shared clones. The bases read TGTGCCAGCAGTCATGGAGCGACTACCTACAATGAGCAGTTCTTC. Its amino acids are CASSHGATTYNEQFF.